The rows below give T cell receptor beta chains drawn from one sample of a study of T cells in Graves' hyperthyroidism and ophthalmopathy. TCRdb itself ran the multiplex PCR reads through MiXCR, one entry per CDR3 protein. The sample yields under 600,000 distinct CDR3 sequences, approximately 15% seen once. The specimen was blood. All receptors come from a woman between 40 and 50 years old with Graves' ophthalmopathy. CDR3s include the opening cysteine and the closing phenylalanine or tryptophan. D genes are given only for firm matches. Rows may omit the clone size; those that give it use once, few, many or a size class.

D gene,J gene,V gene,clone size,CDR3 protein,CDR3 DNA
NA,TRBJ1-5,TRBV6-1,NA,CASTRDGGQPQHF,TGTGCCAGCACCAGGGATGGGGGTCAGCCCCAGCATTTT
TRBD1,TRBJ1-5,TRBV7-6,few,CASSTGTANQPQHF,TGTGCCAGCAGCACCGGGACAGCTAATCAGCCCCAGCATTTT
NA,TRBJ2-3,TRBV25-1,few,CASTSWDTQYF,TGTGCCAGCACCTCGTGGGATACGCAGTATTTT
NA,TRBJ2-2,TRBV19,NA,CAAQGGGHGELFF,TGTGCCGCGCAGGGGGGAGGTCACGGGGAGCTGTTTTTT
TRBD1,TRBJ2-7,TRBV6-1,many,CASSYMPGQGSYEQYF,TGTGCCAGCAGTTACATGCCGGGACAGGGTTCCTACGAGCAGTACTTC
NA,TRBJ1-1,TRBV5-1,many,CASSFGRKNTEAFF,TGCGCCAGCAGCTTCGGACGGAAGAACACTGAAGCTTTCTTT
TRBD1,TRBJ2-3,TRBV5-1,few,CASSFRTGQRETDTQYF,TGCGCCAGCAGCTTCCGGACAGGGCAGAGGGAGACAGATACGCAGTATTTT
TRBD2,TRBJ2-3,TRBV12-3/TRBV12-4,many,CASSRLSGVNTDTQYF,TGTGCCAGCAGTAGGCTTAGCGGGGTGAACACAGATACGCAGTATTTT
TRBD2,TRBJ2-7,TRBV27,few,CASSPRTSGRRYEQYF,TGTGCCAGCAGTCCCAGGACTAGCGGGAGAAGGTACGAGCAGTACTTC
TRBD2,TRBJ2-1,TRBV24-1,few,CATSAGGGPPNEQFF,TGTGCCACCAGTGCGGGAGGGGGACCCCCCAATGAGCAGTTCTTC
NA,TRBJ2-1,TRBV7-9,NA,CASSPRAGGNSYNEQFF,TGTGCCAGCAGCCCAAGAGCCGGTGGTAACTCCTACAATGAGCAGTTCTTC
NA,TRBJ1-5,TRBV6-2/TRBV6-3,few,CASSPDTNSPSNQPQHF,TGTGCCAGCAGTCCGGACACCAACTCTCCCAGCAATCAGCCCCAGCATTTT
NA,TRBJ1-1,TRBV19,NA,CASRPWVGKTEAFF,TGTGCCAGTAGACCATGGGTGGGTAAGACTGAAGCTTTCTTT
TRBD2,TRBJ2-5,TRBV3-1,few,CASSLAGLAGGLETQYF,TGTGCCAGCAGCCTCGCCGGGTTAGCGGGGGGGCTAGAGACCCAGTACTTC
TRBD1,TRBJ1-2,TRBV20-1,few,CSAHGQDGYGYTF,TGCAGTGCTCATGGACAGGACGGGTATGGCTACACCTTC
NA,TRBJ2-1,TRBV5-1,many,CASSWGAGAGYNEQFF,TGCGCCAGCAGCTGGGGGGCAGGGGCCGGCTACAATGAGCAGTTCTTC
TRBD1,TRBJ1-2,TRBV28,NA,CASSQDGTGEVGYTF,TGTGCCAGCAGCCAAGACGGGACAGGGGAAGTCGGCTACACCTTC
TRBD1,TRBJ1-5,TRBV19,NA,CASTHTGGGQPQHF,TGTGCCAGTACCCACACAGGGGGCGGTCAGCCCCAGCATTTT
TRBD1,TRBJ2-1,TRBV29-1,few,CSARTGGDEQFF,TGCAGCGCTCGGACAGGGGGCGATGAGCAGTTCTTC
TRBD2,TRBJ2-7,TRBV27,few,CASSLSGLAGETHEQYF,TGTGCCAGCAGTTTATCTGGACTAGCGGGGGAAACCCACGAGCAGTACTTC
TRBD1,TRBJ1-2,TRBV5-5,few,CASSLGVGAGGGYGYTF,TGTGCCAGCAGCTTGGGGGTCGGGGCAGGGGGAGGCTATGGCTACACCTTC
TRBD1,TRBJ2-1,TRBV6-2/TRBV6-3,NA,CASGPGTGYNEQFF,TGTGCCAGCGGCCCCGGGACAGGATACAATGAGCAGTTCTTC
TRBD2,TRBJ2-2,TRBV5-1,many,CARTAGVAGLSHTGELFF,TGCGCCAGGACCGCCGGAGTAGCGGGACTATCGCACACCGGGGAGCTGTTTTTT
NA,TRBJ2-1,TRBV20-1,few,CSARERGPGEQFF,TGCAGTGCTAGAGAAAGAGGGCCAGGGGAGCAGTTCTTC
NA,TRBJ1-1,TRBV2,many,CASSEDRTNTEAFF,TGTGCCAGCAGTGAAGACAGGACGAACACTGAAGCTTTCTTT
NA,TRBJ2-1,TRBV3-1,many,CASSQAGLRYNEQFF,TGTGCCAGCAGCCAAGCGGGCCTCCGCTACAATGAGCAGTTCTTC
NA,TRBJ2-2,TRBV6-2/TRBV6-3,NA,CASSARGETGELFF,TGTGCCAGCAGTGCGAGGGGGGAGACCGGGGAGCTGTTTTTT
NA,TRBJ1-2,TRBV19,few,CASSIGLTQGRSGYTF,TGTGCCAGTAGTATAGGACTCACCCAAGGTAGAAGCGGCTACACCTTC
TRBD2,TRBJ2-3,TRBV29-1,few,CSVPSTSGITDTQYF,TGCAGCGTGCCCTCGACTAGCGGGATCACAGATACGCAGTATTTT
TRBD2,TRBJ2-2,TRBV24-1,NA,CATSDTSGTTGELFF,TGTGCCACCAGTGACACTAGCGGGACGACCGGGGAGCTGTTTTTT
NA,TRBJ2-3,TRBV5-1,few,CASSLEGDNTDTQYF,TGCGCCAGCAGCCTGGAAGGGGACAACACAGATACGCAGTATTTT
TRBD1,TRBJ1-1,TRBV19,many,CASSTLLRDRGTEAFF,TGTGCCAGTAGCACACTACTCCGGGACAGGGGAACTGAAGCTTTCTTT
NA,TRBJ1-5,TRBV20-1,few,CSAEWGNQPQHF,TGCAGTGCCGAATGGGGCAATCAGCCCCAGCATTTT
NA,TRBJ1-2,TRBV11-2,many,CASSLTVQGRGYTF,TGTGCCAGCAGCCTCACGGTACAGGGAAGGGGCTACACCTTC
TRBD1,TRBJ2-6,TRBV27,NA,CASGRTGGVSGANVLTF,TGTGCCAGCGGGAGGACAGGGGGGGTTTCTGGGGCCAACGTCCTGACTTTC
NA,TRBJ1-1,TRBV27,few,CARGVSNTEAFF,TGTGCCAGAGGGGTTTCGAACACTGAAGCTTTCTTT
NA,TRBJ2-5,TRBV11-2,NA,CASSLERSRETQYF,TGTGCCAGCAGCTTAGAGAGGTCCCGGGAGACCCAGTACTTC
NA,TRBJ1-1,TRBV11-2,many,CASSLEKMNTEAFF,TGTGCCAGCAGCTTAGAAAAGATGAACACTGAAGCTTTCTTT
TRBD2,TRBJ2-7,TRBV2,NA,CASTASGFYEQYF,TGTGCCAGCACGGCTAGCGGGTTCTACGAGCAGTACTTC
NA,TRBJ2-2,TRBV28,many,CASSLVGRRTNTGELFF,TGTGCCAGCAGCCTCGTAGGGAGACGTACGAACACCGGGGAGCTGTTTTTT
TRBD1,TRBJ1-4,TRBV2,many,CASSEWDSDEKLFF,TGTGCCAGCAGTGAATGGGACAGCGATGAAAAACTGTTTTTT
NA,TRBJ2-7,TRBV20-1,many,CSARGVTSLLDEQYF,TGCAGTGCTAGGGGCGTGACTAGTCTTCTCGACGAGCAGTACTTC
NA,TRBJ1-6,TRBV11-2,many,CASSLVKGTLVNSPLHF,TGTGCCAGCAGCTTAGTTAAGGGGACACTAGTAAATTCACCCCTCCACTTT